The 29 T cell receptor beta chains given below trace back to one sample, sequenced in a study of OX40 agonist ivuxolimab in advanced cancers. TCRdb's copy holds only in-frame clones and misses some; the assay was immunoSEQ multiplex PCR. The sample yields 40,000 to 45,000 clones, approximately 91% seen once. Specimen: CD4+ or CD8+ T cells sorted from blood, collected in a trial of the OX40 agonist ivuxolimab. These TCRs come from an adult with an advanced solid tumor such as melanoma, head and neck, liver or kidney cancer.

The V call is TRBV13, the J call TRBJ1-4; 8 bases agree with TRBD1. With 4 bases clipped from V and 2 bases from J, the junction kept 6 bases outside the gene matches. The CDR3 sequence is 16 residues long. CDR1 PRHDT and CDR2 FYEKMQ come from the germline V gene (reference sequence). The CDR3 is CASSSRGPGTNEKLFF. The CDR3, as DNA: TGTGCCAGCAGCTCCAGGGGGCCCGGCACTAATGAAAAACTGTTTTTT.

This chain's CDR3 is CASSPSLKGLPTGELFF. CDR3 sequence (DNA): TGTGCCAGCTCACCATCGCTTAAGGGACTACCGACCGGGGAGCTGTTTTTT. The V gene is TRBV18, the J gene TRBJ2-2, with TRBD2 matching over 7 bases. Germline V gives CDR1 KGHSH, CDR2 LQKENI. J was trimmed by 5 bases and V by 2 bases; bases with no gene match: 11. There are 17 residues in the CDR3.

This chain uses TRBV27 with TRBJ1-2; no reliable D call. Germline CDR1 and CDR2: MNHEY and SMNVEV (reference sequence). This CDR3 contains 15 residues. V lost 6 bases, J lost 2 bases, and 16 bases lay in between. CDR3: CASSAQKSLNYGYTF. CDR3 sequence (DNA): TGTGCCAGCAGCGCACAGAAAAGTTTAAACTATGGCTACACCTTC.

This chain joins TRBV11-2 and TRBJ1-2, with TRBD1 identical over 8 bases. CDR3 length: 16 amino acids. Trimming removed 3 bases from V and 0 bases from J; junction bases left unmatched: 6. CDR1 is SGHAT, CDR2 FQNNGV, per germline. The CDR3 DNA reads as TGTGCCAGCAGCTTGACAGGGGAGTTGGCTAACTATGGCTACACCTTC. This translates into CASSLTGELANYGYTF.

This clone is a singleton in its sample. The V call is TRBV15, the J call TRBJ1-6; a possible D gene is TRBD1 (6 bases). The CDR3 spans 17 residues. V dropped 1 base and J dropped 1 base, with 11 bases sitting between them. In germline, CDR1 is LNHNV, CDR2 YYDKDF (reference sequence). The CDR3 DNA is TGTGCCACCAGCAGAGCCCTCACAGGGTCCTATAATTCACCCCTCCACTTT. Protein sequence: CATSRALTGSYNSPLHF.

The chain joins TRBV5-5 to TRBJ1-2; 8 nucleotides match TRBD1. The germline gives CDR1 SGHKS, CDR2 YYEKEE (reference sequence). This CDR3 has 16 residues. Trimming at V came to 3 bases and at J to 5 bases, leaving 12 bases not matched to a gene. The CDR3 loop is CASSSGSGTGKYGYTF. CDR3 nucleotides: TGTGCCAGCAGCTCGGGGTCTGGGACAGGCAAATATGGCTACACCTTC.

This sequence joins TRBV19 and TRBJ2-1; the D call may be TRBD1 or TRBD2 (5 bases each). The germline V and J ends were trimmed by 10 bases and 2 bases, with 18 bases remaining between them. CDR3 length equals 15 residues. In germline, CDR1 is LNHDA, CDR2 SQIVND (reference sequence). The CDR3 region is CAISQGPPAYNEQFF. The CDR3 DNA reads as TGTGCCATTTCTCAGGGACCCCCCGCCTACAATGAGCAGTTCTTC.

The chain combines TRBV7-3 with TRBJ2-6, with D maybe TRBD2 (5 bases). CDR3 length: 16 amino acids. With 5 bases removed from V and 4 bases from J, the gap between germline ends came to 15 bases. CDR1 SGHTA and CDR2 FQGTGA come from the germline V gene. The DNA of the CDR3 is TGTGCCAGCAGCCCCATCGGACTGTCAGGGGCCAACGTCCTGACTTTC. Amino acids: CASSPIGLSGANVLTF.

This sequence joins TRBV19 and TRBJ2-5, with D possibly being TRBD1 or TRBD2 (5 bases each). CDR1 and CDR2 (germline): LNHDA, SQIVND (reference sequence). Trimming left V 6 bases short and J 4 bases short, with 6 bases between. The CDR3 consists of 11 residues. The CDR3 is CASRGPETQYF. Here the CDR3 DNA reads TGTGCCAGTAGGGGACCAGAGACCCAGTACTTC.

The chain employs TRBV29-1 and TRBJ1-1; TRBD1 might be the D (6 bases). The CDR3 sequence is 12 residues long. V was cut by 3 bases and J by 2 bases, with 7 bases left in between. Germline V gene sequence: CDR1 SQVTM, CDR2 ANQGSEA. The CDR3 DNA is TGCAGCGTTGACAGGGGAAACACTGAAGCTTTCTTT. This translates into CSVDRGNTEAFF.

The V gene is TRBV7-6, the J gene TRBJ2-7; 10 nucleotides align to TRBD2. Germline V lookup: CDR1 SGHVS, CDR2 FNYEAQ. The V and J ends lost 2 bases and 0 bases, in that order; junction bases with no gene match: 4. The CDR3 is made up of 16 amino acids. The CDR3 nucleotides read TGTGCCAGCAGCTTATTAGCGGGAGGCCTCTCCTACGAGCAGTACTTC. Its protein product is CASSLLAGGLSYEQYF.

The chain has TRBV6-6 and TRBJ2-7, with D maybe TRBD1 (6 bases). V lost 5 bases to trimming and J lost 2 bases, with 13 bases between them. The CDR3 totals 14 residues. Looked up from germline, CDR1 is MNHNY and CDR2 is SVGAGI (reference sequence). In nucleotides, the CDR3 is TGTGCCAGCAGTAATACAGGGATCACCTACGAGCAGTACTTC. Its translation is CASSNTGITYEQYF.

DNA of the CDR3: TGTGCCACCAGCAGAGTTCACAGGGGAGTCGAGCAGTACTTC. Translation gives CATSRVHRGVEQYF. J is TRBJ2-5 and V is TRBV15; 7 bases are shared with TRBD1. The end of the DNA fits TRBJ2-7 better, so the J call may be wrong. In germline, CDR1 is LNHNV, CDR2 YYDKDF (reference sequence). The CDR3 has 14 amino acids.

The chain is built from TRBV5-1 and TRBJ2-3; 12 bases match TRBD2. The V gene end was trimmed by 4 bases and the J gene end by 4 bases; junction bases not matched to a gene: 10. CDR3 length: 17 amino acids. Germline V gene data show CDR1 as SGHRS and CDR2 as YFSETQ. CDR3 in DNA: TGCGCCAGCAGCCTCGACGGTCTAGCGGGAGGGCCAGATACGCAGTATTTT. Its translation is CASSLDGLAGGPDTQYF.

V gene TRBV6-5 combines with J gene TRBJ1-4, with D tentatively TRBD1 (6 bases). CDR3 size: 15 residues. Looked up from germline, CDR1 is MNHEY and CDR2 is SVGAGI. Trimming removed 0 bases at V and 3 bases at J, with 8 bases between. CDR3 loop: CASSYSQGSNEKLFF. CDR3 nucleotides: TGTGCCAGCAGTTACTCACAGGGTTCTAATGAAAAACTGTTTTTT.

The CDR3 protein is CASSPPGQMVNTEAFF. CDR3 sequence (DNA): TGTGCCAGCAGTCCCCCGGGACAGATGGTGAACACTGAAGCTTTCTTT. V is TRBV28 and J is TRBJ1-1, with TRBD1 matching over 7 bases. The germline CDR1 and CDR2 sequences are MDHEN and SYDVKM. The ends lost 5 bases at V and 0 bases at J; junction bases unmatched: 9. This CDR3 has 16 amino acids.

The chain combines TRBV19 with TRBJ2-3; TRBD1 agrees at 7 bases. The length of the CDR3 is 14 residues. CDR1 and CDR2 from the germline V gene are LNHDA and SQIVND (reference sequence). Germline trimming cut 5 bases from V and 1 base from J; bases unmatched to any gene: 3. The CDR3 sequence: CASSRQGGTDTQYF. CDR3 nucleotide sequence: TGTGCCAGTAGTCGACAGGGAGGCACAGATACGCAGTATTTT.

The CDR3 sequence: CASSFESGRIGEQYF. The CDR3 nucleotides are TGCGCCAGCAGCTTTGAGAGCGGGAGAATAGGGGAGCAGTACTTC. The chain has TRBV5-1 and TRBJ2-7; 8 bases align to TRBD2. The CDR3 totals 15 residues. From germline, CDR1 is SGHRS and CDR2 YFSETQ. The V gene end was trimmed by 2 bases and the J gene end by 7 bases; junction bases not matched to a gene: 11.

V gene TRBV5-4 combines with J gene TRBJ2-3; D is possibly TRBD1 (6 bases). The germline V and J ends were trimmed by 5 bases and 6 bases, with 22 bases remaining between them. Germline V gives CDR1 SGHNT, CDR2 YYREEE (reference sequence). This CDR3 is built from 16 residues. The chain's CDR3 is CASSRPTGTQMDTQYF. The DNA of the CDR3 is TGTGCCAGCAGTCGACCTACCGGGACACAAATGGATACGCAGTATTTT.

Of note for this clone: A junction end diverges from the germline sequence, so it may reflect a read error. The rearrangement uses TRBV4-2 and TRBJ2-7, with TRBD2 identical over 10 bases. Germline values: CDR1 LGHNA, CDR2 YNFKEQ. CDR3 length equals 15 residues. In DNA, the CDR3 is TGTGCCAGCAGCCAAGATATGAGGGCTAGCGGGAGTTTGCGCTTC. It is translated as CASSQDMRASGSLRF.

This clone was seen a single time. The chain couples TRBV5-6 to TRBJ2-7, with D tentatively TRBD1 or TRBD2 (5 bases each). The germline V gene encodes CDR1 SGHDT and CDR2 YYEEEE. CDR3 length: 14 amino acids. The germline V and J ends were trimmed by 4 bases and 3 bases, with 14 bases remaining between them. The CDR3 loop reads CASSPRGAYYEQYF. The CDR3 coding sequence is TGTGCCAGCAGCCCGAGAGGGGCCTACTACGAGCAGTACTTC. Supplemented by reference TRBV5-6 and TRBJ2-7, the full variable domain reads DAGVTQSPTHLIKTRGQQVTLRCSPKSGHDTVSWYQQALGQGPQFIFQYYEEEERQRGNFPDRFSGHQFPNYSSELNVNALLLGDSALYLCASSPRGAYYEQYFGPGTRLTVT.

The chain carries TRBV2 and TRBJ2-2, with TRBD2 identical over 9 bases. The germline V gene encodes CDR1 SNHLY and CDR2 FYNNEI. The trim removed 6 bases at V and 5 bases at J, leaving 7 bases unmatched. This CDR3 is 15 amino acids long. The CDR3 DNA sequence: TGTGCCAGCAGAGTAGCGGGAGTTGAGACCGGGGAGCTGTTTTTT. It specifies CASRVAGVETGELFF.

The rearrangement joins TRBV7-9 to TRBJ1-2; a possible D gene is TRBD1 (5 bases). In germline, CDR1 is SEHNR, CDR2 FQNEAQ (reference sequence). The CDR3 consists of 15 residues. V lost 4 bases, J lost 6 bases, and 18 bases lay in between. Here the CDR3 reads CASSSEVPGANGYTF. Written as DNA, the CDR3 is TGTGCCAGCAGCTCAGAGGTCCCTGGGGCCAATGGCTACACCTTC.

This sequence joins TRBV5-1 and TRBJ1-2, with D hard to call. There are 14 residues in the CDR3. Deletions cut 4 bases from V and 3 bases from J, with 13 bases between. Germline lookup yields CDR1 SGHRS and CDR2 YFSETQ. The CDR3, as DNA: TGCGCCAGCAGCCGGACGGGAAACGACTATGGCTACACCTTC. Protein sequence: CASSRTGNDYGYTF.

V and J are TRBV11-1 and TRBJ2-1; TRBD2 agrees at 7 bases. CDR1 SGHAT and CDR2 FQDESV come from the germline V gene (reference sequence). The CDR3 length is 16 residues. V gave up 0 bases and J gave up 4 bases; unmatched junction bases: 6. CDR3 region: CASSLAGGSLYNEQFF. As DNA, the CDR3 is TGTGCCAGCAGCTTAGCTGGCGGGAGTTTGTACAATGAGCAGTTCTTC.

V gene TRBV7-9 combines with J gene TRBJ1-2; 7 bases align to TRBD1. The CDR3 has 14 amino acids. The ends lost 5 bases at V and 6 bases at J; junction bases unmatched: 9. Germline values: CDR1 SEHNR, CDR2 FQNEAQ (reference sequence). CDR3 DNA sequence: TGTGCCAGCAGCCAGGACAGGCGAAACCATGGCTACACCTTC. This encodes CASSQDRRNHGYTF. The variable domain in full, completed from reference TRBV7-9 and TRBJ1-2, reads DTGVSQNPRHKITKRGQNVTFRCDPISEHNRLYWYRQTLGQGPEFLTYFQNEAQLEKSRLLSDRFSAERPKGSFSTLEIQRTEQGDSAMYLCASSQDRRNHGYTFGSGTRLTVV.

The CDR3 reads CASSSGRVYQETQYF. CDR3 bases: TGTGCCAGCAGCTCGGGGCGGGTGTACCAAGAGACCCAGTACTTC. The J gene is TRBJ2-5, the V gene TRBV11-2; TRBD1 or TRBD2 may be the D gene (5 bases each). Between the trimmed V and J ends, which lost 4 bases and 0 bases, there was a span of 12 bases. Germline CDR1 SGHAT, CDR2 FQNNGV. The CDR3 loop spans 15 amino acids.

This sequence joins TRBV4-2 and TRBJ2-3, with 9 bases identical to TRBD2. Germline V CDR1 and CDR2: LGHNA, YNFKEQ. Trimming cost V 4 bases and J 4 bases; bases outside gene matches: 9. This CDR3 contains 16 residues. The CDR3 nucleotides read TGTGCCAGCAGCCGCCGTGTTAGCGGGAGCTCAGATACGCAGTATTTT. It is translated as CASSRRVSGSSDTQYF.

The rearrangement uses TRBV5-1 and TRBJ2-1; tentative D call: TRBD2 (6 bases). CDR1 is SGHRS, CDR2 YFSETQ, per germline. The V gene lost 0 bases and the J gene lost 11 bases, with 12 bases spanning the gap. The CDR3 sequence is 13 residues long. The CDR3 DNA follows: TGCGCCAGCAGCTTGGGTGGTAGCGGAAAGCAGTTCTTC. Translation: CASSLGGSGKQFF.